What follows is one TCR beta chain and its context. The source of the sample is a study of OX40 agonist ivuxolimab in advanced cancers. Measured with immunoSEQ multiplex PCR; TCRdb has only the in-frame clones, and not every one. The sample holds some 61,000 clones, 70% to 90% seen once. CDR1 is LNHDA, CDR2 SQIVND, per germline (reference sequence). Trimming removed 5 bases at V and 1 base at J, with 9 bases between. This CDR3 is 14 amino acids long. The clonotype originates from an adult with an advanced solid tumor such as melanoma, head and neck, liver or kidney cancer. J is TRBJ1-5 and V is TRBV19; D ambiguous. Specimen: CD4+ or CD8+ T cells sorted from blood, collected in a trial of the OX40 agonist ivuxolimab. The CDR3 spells CASSQTQSNQPQHF. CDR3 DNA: TGTGCCAGTAGTCAAACACAGAGCAATCAGCCCCAGCATTTT.